The rows below give T cell receptor beta chains drawn from one sample of a study of identical twins. TCRdb fed the 5' RACE reads into MiXCR, producing one record per CDR3 protein. This table holds approximately 260,000 distinct CDR3 sequences, 11% to 15% found once. Sequencing was carried out using memory (CD45RO+) T cells sorted from blood. These TCRs come from a woman aged 18-35 years in good health. CDR3s include the opening cysteine and the closing phenylalanine or tryptophan. The D gene is left open where the match is weak. A row's size may be missing; if present it is once, few, many or a size class.

V: TRBV27; D: TRBD2; J: TRBJ2-7; size: once; CDR3: CASSPGGAGSYEQYF; DNA: TGTGCCAGCAGCCCTGGGGGAGCGGGATCGTACGAGCAGTACTTC
V: TRBV12-3/TRBV12-4; D: NA; J: TRBJ1-2; size: few; CDR3: CASSGGGGASYGYTF; DNA: TGTGCCAGCAGTGGGGGCGGGGGCGCGTCCTATGGCTACACCTTC
V: TRBV19; D: NA; J: TRBJ2-7; size: few; CDR3: CASSIGRRASYEQYF; DNA: TGTGCCAGTAGTATCGGACGCCGAGCCTCCTACGAGCAGTACTTC
V: TRBV4-2; D: NA; J: TRBJ2-1; size: many; CDR3: CASSHPLADEQFF; DNA: TGTGCCAGCAGCCACCCCTTAGCCGATGAGCAGTTCTTC
V: TRBV18; D: TRBD1; J: TRBJ2-6; size: NA; CDR3: CASSRTGPGANVLTF; DNA: TGTGCCAGCTCGAGGACAGGGCCTGGGGCCAACGTCCTGACTTTC
V: TRBV11-2; D: NA; J: TRBJ2-1; size: NA; CDR3: CASSLVLIGTFYKGSYNEQFF; DNA: TGTGCCAGCAGCTTAGTTCTAATAGGGACGTTTTATAAGGGCTCCTACAATGAGCAGTTCTTC
V: TRBV6-2/TRBV6-3; D: TRBD1; J: TRBJ2-5; size: NA; CDR3: CASSSGTAQETQYF; DNA: TGTGCCAGCAGTTCCGGGACAGCTCAAGAGACCCAGTACTTC
V: TRBV2; D: NA; J: TRBJ2-3; size: NA; CDR3: CASSEVGYTDTQYF; DNA: TGTGCCAGCAGTGAAGTGGGATACACAGATACGCAGTATTTT
V: TRBV15; D: NA; J: TRBJ2-7; size: many; CDR3: CATSSRQSSYEQYF; DNA: TGTGCCACCAGCTCACGACAGAGCTCCTACGAGCAGTACTTC
V: TRBV20-1; D: TRBD2; J: TRBJ2-1; size: NA; CDR3: CSAYSGRAINEQFF; DNA: TGCAGTGCTTACAGCGGGAGGGCCATCAATGAGCAGTTCTTC
V: TRBV27; D: NA; J: TRBJ2-1; size: NA; CDR3: CASSLGQLSGNEQFF; DNA: TGTGCCAGCAGTTTAGGACAACTTTCGGGCAATGAGCAGTTCTTC
V: TRBV6-1; D: TRBD1; J: TRBJ2-3; size: few; CDR3: CASGTGPDTQYF; DNA: TGTGCCAGTGGGACAGGGCCAGATACGCAGTATTTT
V: TRBV7-2; D: NA; J: TRBJ2-1; size: many; CDR3: CASSLSITDNEQFF; DNA: TGTGCCAGCAGCTTATCCATCACTGACAATGAGCAGTTCTTC
V: TRBV7-7; D: NA; J: TRBJ2-5; size: NA; CDR3: CASSLKRGGSQYF; DNA: TGTGCCAGCAGCTTAAAACGGGGAGGATCCCAGTACTTC
V: TRBV29-1; D: NA; J: TRBJ1-1; size: few; CDR3: CSVDVVGGRNREAFF; DNA: TGCAGCGTTGACGTTGTAGGTGGGCGAAACCGTGAAGCTTTCTTT
V: TRBV20-1; D: NA; J: TRBJ2-2; size: few; CDR3: CSARDPNHANTGELFF; DNA: TGCAGTGCTAGAGACCCCAATCACGCGAACACCGGGGAGCTGTTTTTT
V: TRBV7-9; D: NA; J: TRBJ2-3; size: NA; CDR3: CASSRHRVSTDTQYF; DNA: TGTGCCAGCAGCCGACACAGGGTATCCACAGATACGCAGTATTTT
V: TRBV12-3/TRBV12-4; D: NA; J: TRBJ2-5; size: many; CDR3: CASSLAEAETQYF; DNA: TGTGCCAGCAGTTTAGCTGAAGCAGAGACCCAGTACTTC
V: TRBV24-1; D: TRBD2; J: TRBJ2-1; size: NA; CDR3: CATSDSKREGSHEQFF; DNA: TGTGCCACCAGTGATTCCAAGCGGGAGGGGTCACATGAGCAGTTCTTC
V: TRBV6-2/TRBV6-3; D: TRBD2; J: TRBJ2-1; size: NA; CDR3: CTSSYASGGNNEQFF; DNA: TGTACCAGCAGTTACGCTAGCGGGGGGAACAATGAGCAGTTCTTC
V: TRBV29-1; D: NA; J: TRBJ1-4; size: many; CDR3: CSVEKGIKKLFF; DNA: TGCAGCGTTGAAAAAGGGATTAAAAAACTGTTTTTT
V: TRBV9; D: NA; J: TRBJ2-7; size: few; CDR3: CASSARDTPWDYEQYF; DNA: TGTGCCAGCAGCGCCCGGGACACTCCTTGGGACTACGAGCAGTACTTC
V: TRBV7-8; D: TRBD2; J: TRBJ2-7; size: NA; CDR3: CASSPRASGERYEQYF; DNA: TGTGCCAGCAGCCCCCGGGCTAGCGGTGAAAGATACGAGCAGTACTTC
V: TRBV9; D: NA; J: TRBJ1-2; size: many; CDR3: CASSAGDGAYGYTF; DNA: TGTGCCAGCAGCGCGGGGGACGGAGCCTATGGCTACACCTTC
V: TRBV7-9; D: NA; J: TRBJ2-7; size: many; CDR3: CASSLAPTYEQYF; DNA: TGTGCCAGCAGCTTAGCGCCTACCTACGAGCAGTACTTC
V: TRBV20-1; D: TRBD2; J: TRBJ2-1; size: once; CDR3: CSANRPGLAGVDEQFF; DNA: TGCAGTGCTAACCGCCCGGGACTAGCGGGGGTCGATGAGCAGTTCTTC
V: TRBV5-4; D: TRBD2; J: TRBJ2-1; size: NA; CDR3: CASSLPGGGYNEQFF; DNA: TGTGCCAGCAGCCTTCCGGGCGGGGGATACAATGAGCAGTTCTTC
V: TRBV10-3; D: NA; J: TRBJ2-5; size: many; CDR3: CAISESMAGETQYF; DNA: TGTGCCATCAGTGAGTCGATGGCTGGGGAGACCCAGTACTTC
V: TRBV6-5; D: NA; J: TRBJ1-2; size: NA; CDR3: CASSYSQGYYGYTF; DNA: TGTGCCAGCAGTTACTCCCAGGGTTACTATGGCTACACCTTC
V: TRBV6-1; D: TRBD2; J: TRBJ2-4; size: many; CDR3: CASTPKPSGVTKNIQYF; DNA: TGTGCCAGCACCCCGAAGCCTAGCGGAGTCACCAAAAACATTCAGTACTTC
V: TRBV20-1; D: NA; J: TRBJ1-5; size: many; CDR3: CSAPQGGNNQPQHF; DNA: TGCAGTGCTCCCCAGGGTGGAAACAATCAGCCCCAGCATTTT
V: TRBV20-1; D: NA; J: TRBJ1-2; size: few; CDR3: CSAPAATAYGYTF; DNA: TGCAGTGCCCCAGCCGCGACAGCCTATGGCTACACCTTC
V: TRBV27; D: TRBD2; J: TRBJ2-3; size: NA; CDR3: CASSSAAGGDSTQYF; DNA: TGTGCCAGCAGTTCCGCAGCGGGGGGCGACTCGACTCAGTATTTT
V: TRBV27; D: TRBD2; J: TRBJ2-1; size: NA; CDR3: CASSPTSGRAGEQFF; DNA: TGTGCCAGCAGTCCTACTAGCGGGAGGGCCGGTGAGCAGTTCTTC
V: TRBV10-3; D: TRBD2; J: TRBJ2-7; size: many; CDR3: CAIRGSLLASSYEQYF; DNA: TGTGCCATCAGGGGGTCCTTACTAGCGAGCTCCTACGAGCAGTACTTC
V: TRBV29-1; D: TRBD2; J: TRBJ2-7; size: many; CDR3: CSVEGLAEQHRSYEQYF; DNA: TGCAGCGTTGAAGGACTAGCGGAACAACACCGCTCCTACGAGCAGTACTTC
V: TRBV5-1; D: NA; J: TRBJ1-2; size: few; CDR3: CASSLDTSRSYGYTF; DNA: TGCGCCAGCAGCTTGGATACATCCAGGAGCTATGGCTACACCTTC
V: TRBV3-1; D: TRBD2; J: TRBJ2-3; size: NA; CDR3: CASSLHPGTSGGDTQYF; DNA: TGTGCCAGCAGCCTCCACCCCGGGACTAGCGGGGGGGATACGCAGTATTTT
V: TRBV19; D: TRBD1; J: TRBJ2-3; size: NA; CDR3: CASRRTGSGGDTQYF; DNA: TGTGCCAGCCGGAGGACAGGGTCCGGGGGAGATACGCAGTATTTT
V: TRBV20-1; D: TRBD2; J: TRBJ2-5; size: few; CDR3: CSATGTSGWETQYF; DNA: TGCAGTGCTACCGGGACTAGCGGGTGGGAGACCCAGTACTTC
V: TRBV12-3/TRBV12-4; D: NA; J: TRBJ1-6; size: few; CDR3: CASSLDRGDRYNSPLHF; DNA: TGTGCCAGCAGTTTAGATAGGGGAGATAGATATAATTCACCCCTCCACTTT
V: TRBV12-3/TRBV12-4; D: NA; J: TRBJ1-1; size: many; CDR3: CASSLSGAGTEAFF; DNA: TGTGCCAGCAGTTTATCGGGGGCCGGGACTGAAGCTTTCTTT
V: TRBV5-4; D: TRBD1; J: TRBJ2-5; size: NA; CDR3: CASSIRDRAETQYF; DNA: TGTGCCAGCAGCATTCGGGACAGGGCAGAGACCCAGTACTTC
V: TRBV6-2/TRBV6-3; D: NA; J: TRBJ2-2; size: NA; CDR3: CASSYSTRSTGELFF; DNA: TGTGCCAGCAGTTACTCGACACGAAGCACCGGGGAGCTGTTTTTT
V: TRBV6-1; D: TRBD1; J: TRBJ2-2; size: NA; CDR3: CASSPNPTGTGRGELFF; DNA: TGTGCCAGCAGTCCCAATCCGACCGGGACAGGTAGAGGGGAGCTGTTTTTT
V: TRBV5-1; D: NA; J: TRBJ1-2; size: few; CDR3: CASSLAGTKDYGYTF; DNA: TGCGCCAGCAGCTTGGCAGGGACGAAGGACTATGGCTACACCTTC
V: TRBV5-1; D: NA; J: TRBJ2-3; size: few; CDR3: CASGAGSTDTQYF; DNA: TGCGCCAGCGGGGCGGGGAGCACAGATACGCAGTATTTT
V: TRBV10-3; D: NA; J: TRBJ1-5; size: few; CDR3: CAISESTPGTQPQHF; DNA: TGTGCCATCAGTGAGTCGACTCCGGGAACCCAGCCCCAGCATTTT
V: TRBV20-1; D: NA; J: TRBJ2-3; size: NA; CDR3: CSAERGALGTDTQYF; DNA: TGCAGTGCCGAGAGGGGGGCCCTAGGCACAGATACGCAGTATTTT
V: TRBV7-9; D: TRBD2; J: TRBJ2-3; size: few; CDR3: CASSLTAGGATDTQYF; DNA: TGTGCCAGCAGCTTAACAGCGGGAGGAGCCACAGATACGCAGTATTTT
V: TRBV5-5; D: NA; J: TRBJ2-7; size: once; CDR3: CASSPGGWCSYEQYF; DNA: TGTGCCAGCAGCCCTGGGGGCTGGTGCTCCTACGAGCAGTACTTC
V: TRBV7-2; D: NA; J: TRBJ2-5; size: few; CDR3: CASRSQGGSETQYF; DNA: TGTGCCAGCAGGTCGCAAGGGGGATCAGAGACCCAGTACTTC
V: TRBV6-2/TRBV6-3; D: NA; J: TRBJ2-7; size: few; CDR3: CASSRTVYEQYF; DNA: TGTGCCAGCAGCAGGACTGTATACGAGCAGTACTTC
V: TRBV9; D: NA; J: TRBJ2-5; size: few; CDR3: CASSVLSQETQYF; DNA: TGTGCCAGCAGCGTACTAAGCCAAGAGACCCAGTACTTC
V: TRBV5-5; D: NA; J: TRBJ2-2; size: NA; CDR3: CASRGGATGELFF; DNA: TGTGCCAGCAGAGGGGGAGCCACCGGGGAGCTGTTTTTT
V: TRBV15; D: TRBD1; J: TRBJ2-5; size: NA; CDR3: CATSRGSGQGLKTQYF; DNA: TGTGCCACCAGCCGGGGAAGCGGACAGGGGTTAAAGACCCAGTACTTC
V: TRBV19; D: TRBD1; J: TRBJ1-5; size: NA; CDR3: CATPRGQPQHF; DNA: TGTGCCACTCCCAGGGGGCAGCCCCAGCATTTT